The 3 T cell receptor beta chains presented below share a single source sample, sequenced in a study of beta chain bispecific antibodies for T cell cancers. Study results and limitations: The leukemia cells, rather than normal T cells, gave most of the targeted TRBV signal.

Either OKT3 anti-CD3 antibody or CD3/CD28 beads expanded T cells from blood mononuclear cells over roughly three days. TCRdb reanalysed the 5' RACE reads using MiXCR and keeps one entry per CDR3 protein. The profile shows about 9,000 distinct CDR3 sequences, about 2.4% of them singletons. Antigens for these TCRs are unknown. The specimen was T cells from a healthy donor cultured with Jurkat leukemia cells, collected from a culture containing an anti-CD19 bispecific antibody. Receptors originate from a human donor in good health. Some clones in this sample may be carry-over from other donors' samples.

This clonotype was detected ten times or more. This chain joins TRBV5-1 and TRBJ1-6, with D hard to call. The germline V gene encodes CDR1 SGHRS and CDR2 YFSETQ. The V end lost 4 bases, the J end lost 9 bases, and 17 bases lay between the germline ends. The CDR3 extends over 15 amino acids. CDR3 DNA: TGCGCCAGCAGCCAGGACTCCTATAGCGCTTCACCCCTCCACTTT. Protein: CASSQDSYSASPLHF.

This clonotype was seen ten or more times. The rearrangement joins TRBV7-3 to TRBJ2-1; tentatively, D is TRBD1 (6 bases). V lost 6 bases, J lost 2 bases, and 8 bases lay in between. This CDR3 is 13 amino acids long. Germline CDR1 is SGHTA and CDR2 is FQGTGA. The DNA of the CDR3 is TGTGCCAGCAGTGAGGGGGCCTACAATGAGCAGTTCTTC. Protein: CASSEGAYNEQFF.

The chain combines TRBV6-1 with TRBJ2-1; tentatively, D is TRBD2 (6 bases). V gave up 6 bases and J gave up 4 bases, with 19 bases separating them. CDR3 length: 16 residues. From germline, CDR1 is MNHNS and CDR2 SASEGT. CDR3 nucleotides: TGTGCCAGCAGACATAAGGGAGGTCATCCGTACAATGAGCAGTTCTTC. It encodes CASRHKGGHPYNEQFF.